A selection of T cell receptor beta chains follows, all from one sample in a study of CD8 T cells in Susac syndrome. From the immunoSEQ multiplex PCR reads, TCRdb called clonotypes with MiXCR, one entry per CDR3 protein. This table holds approximately 150,000 distinct CDR3 sequences, 85% to 95% found once. The material sequenced was CD4+ T cells from PBMCs. The receptors come from a human donor in good health. Both conserved end residues are part of each CDR3. D genes are given only for firm matches. Expanded clones get a size class; other rows say once, few or many, or leave the size out.

V: TRBV20-1
size: .
J: TRBJ1-2
D: .
DNA: TGCAGTGCCAAAAGGGGATCGGAAGGCTACACCTTC
CDR3: CSAKRGSEGYTF

V: TRBV30
size: .
J: TRBJ2-7
D: .
DNA: TGTGCCTGGAGGTTTGGAGGGGAGACCTACGAGCAGTACTTC
CDR3: CAWRFGGETYEQYF

V: TRBV15
size: .
J: TRBJ2-3
D: .
DNA: TGTGCCACCAGCAGAGAGGACCCGGGGTCGCAGTATTTT
CDR3: CATSREDPGSQYF

V: TRBV2
size: .
J: TRBJ2-1
D: .
DNA: TGTGCCAGCACCATACAGGGAACTTCCTACAATGAGCAGTTCTTC
CDR3: CASTIQGTSYNEQFF

V: TRBV5-1
size: .
J: TRBJ2-7
D: .
DNA: TGCGCCAGCAGCTTGGAGGCAGGGAGGTACGAGCAGTACTTC
CDR3: CASSLEAGRYEQYF

V: TRBV6-1
size: .
J: TRBJ1-4
D: .
DNA: TGTGCCAGCAGTCCCCCGAGGGATCACGGTAATGAAAAACTGTTTTTT
CDR3: CASSPPRDHGNEKLFF

V: TRBV7-9
size: .
J: TRBJ2-7
D: TRBD1
DNA: TGTGCCAGCAGCCCGGACAGGGCCTCCTACGAGCAGTACTTC
CDR3: CASSPDRASYEQYF

V: TRBV7-3
size: .
J: TRBJ1-1
D: .
DNA: TGTGCCAGCAGCCCCTTCTTCAACACTGAAGCTTTCTTT
CDR3: CASSPFFNTEAFF

V: TRBV6-6
size: .
J: TRBJ2-7
D: TRBD1
DNA: TGTGCCAGCACCGGGACAGGGCCCCACGAGCAGTACTTC
CDR3: CASTGTGPHEQYF

V: TRBV20-1
size: .
J: TRBJ2-4
D: TRBD2
DNA: TGCAGTGCTAGAGATCCGGGAGGAGCCAAAAACATTCAGTACTTC
CDR3: CSARDPGGAKNIQYF

V: TRBV5-6
size: once
J: TRBJ2-7
D: .
DNA: TGTGCCAGCAGCTTGACAGAGGGCGAGCAGTACTTC
CDR3: CASSLTEGEQYF

V: TRBV7-9
size: .
J: TRBJ2-5
D: TRBD2
DNA: TGTGCCAGCAGCACCGGGACTAGCGGGGAGGAGACCCAGTACTTC
CDR3: CASSTGTSGEETQYF

V: TRBV6-2/TRBV6-3
size: .
J: TRBJ1-6
D: .
DNA: TGTGCCAGCAGTTACGACAGAAATTCACCCCTCCACTTT
CDR3: CASSYDRNSPLHF

V: TRBV10-3
size: .
J: TRBJ2-5
D: TRBD1
DNA: TGTGCCATCGGGACAGGAGGACAAGAGACCCAGTACTTC
CDR3: CAIGTGGQETQYF

V: TRBV25-1
size: .
J: TRBJ1-4
D: .
DNA: TGTGCCAGCGGACGGGGCGCAACTAATGAAAAACTGTTTTTT
CDR3: CASGRGATNEKLFF

V: TRBV7-2
size: .
J: TRBJ1-1
D: .
DNA: TGTGCCAGCAGCTTCGACAAGAACACTGAAGCTTTCTTT
CDR3: CASSFDKNTEAFF

V: TRBV4-1
size: .
J: TRBJ1-3
D: .
DNA: TGCGCCAGCAGCCAGTATACCGGGACCTTGGGAAACACCATATATTTT
CDR3: CASSQYTGTLGNTIYF

V: TRBV6-6
size: .
J: TRBJ2-7
D: TRBD1
DNA: TGTGCCAGCAGTTACGGGGTGGGACAGGGACGCGAGCAGTACTTC
CDR3: CASSYGVGQGREQYF

V: TRBV7-2
size: .
J: TRBJ2-5
D: .
DNA: TGTGCCAGCAGCGGCCCTCATGGAGAGACCCAGTACTTC
CDR3: CASSGPHGETQYF

V: TRBV7-2
size: few
J: TRBJ1-1
D: .
DNA: TGTGCCAGCAGCTTAGAGGGACTGCTGAACACTGAAGCTTTCTTT
CDR3: CASSLEGLLNTEAFF

V: TRBV4-1
size: .
J: TRBJ1-1
D: TRBD1
DNA: TGCGCCAGCAGCGCGACAGGGCGTGAAGCTTTCTTT
CDR3: CASSATGREAFF

V: TRBV4-2
size: .
J: TRBJ2-2
D: .
DNA: TGTGCCAGCAGCCAAGGGACAACGAACACCGGGGAGCTGTTTTTT
CDR3: CASSQGTTNTGELFF

V: TRBV3-1
size: .
J: TRBJ1-1
D: .
DNA: TGTGCCAGCGCCGGCAGCATGAACACTGAAGCTTTCTTT
CDR3: CASAGSMNTEAFF

V: TRBV10-3
size: .
J: TRBJ2-1
D: .
DNA: TGTGCCATCAAAACGGGGGACGGAAATGAGCAGTTCTTC
CDR3: CAIKTGDGNEQFF

V: TRBV18
size: .
J: TRBJ2-2
D: TRBD2
DNA: TGTGCCAGCTCACCACGGACTAGTGACACCGGGGAGCTGTTTTTT
CDR3: CASSPRTSDTGELFF

V: TRBV7-9
size: .
J: TRBJ2-3
D: .
DNA: TGTGCCAGCAGCCTCCGGGACATCCAAGATACGCAGTATTTT
CDR3: CASSLRDIQDTQYF